This is a list of T cell receptor beta chains from one sample in a study of blood T cell repertoires in COVID-19. Generated by immunoSEQ multiplex PCR, the TCRdb table keeps only in-frame clones and is missing some. The sample consists of tens of thousands of clones, 80% of them appearing once. Sequenced input: peripheral blood. Source of these receptors: a woman in her sixties or seventies with acute or convalescent COVID-19. Both conserved end residues are part of each CDR3. The D gene is left open where the match is weak. A clone size is listed for some rows: how often the clone was seen (once, few, many), or a class if it is expanded.

d_gene	v_gene	abundance	j_gene	CDR3nt	CDR3aa
TRBD2	TRBV5-4	NA	TRBJ2-1	TGTGCCAGCAGACATAGCGGGGGAGATTACAATGAGCAGTTCTTC	CASRHSGGDYNEQFF
NA	TRBV2	NA	TRBJ2-7	TGTGCCAGCAGTGGCGCAATAACTAGGTCCTACGAGCAGTACTTC	CASSGAITRSYEQYF
NA	TRBV20-1	NA	TRBJ1-3	TGCAGTGCTAGTGAGGGCCTACGAGGAAACACCATATATTTT	CSASEGLRGNTIYF
TRBD1	TRBV4-3	NA	TRBJ1-6	TGCGCCAGCAGCTCTCCGGGTGGACAGGCCAACTCCTATAATTCACCCCTCCACTTT	CASSSPGGQANSYNSPLHF
NA	TRBV6-6	NA	TRBJ1-3	TGTGCCAGCAGTTCGGGGGAAACTGGAAACACCATATATTTT	CASSSGETGNTIYF
TRBD1	TRBV18	NA	TRBJ2-3	TGTGCCAGCTCACCCTCAGGACAGGGTACAGATACGCAGTATTTT	CASSPSGQGTDTQYF
TRBD2	TRBV7-8	NA	TRBJ2-5	TGTGCCAGCAGCTTAGGTCTAGCGGGGGACCTCGTACCCCAAGAGACCCAGTACTTC	CASSLGLAGDLVPQETQYF
NA	TRBV7-2	once	TRBJ1-5	TGTGCCAGCAGCTTAGTTGGCGGCCAGCCCCAGCATTTT	CASSLVGGQPQHF
TRBD2	TRBV2	once	TRBJ2-4	TGTGCCAGCAGTTCCGGGAGGGATGCCAAAAACATTCAGTACTTC	CASSSGRDAKNIQYF
NA	TRBV5-1	NA	TRBJ1-4	TGCGCCAGCAGCTCAGGGGCAACTAATGAAAAACTGTTTTTT	CASSSGATNEKLFF